These T cell receptor beta chains were read from a single sample in a study of control samples from healthy donors and cancer patients. Sequenced by immunoSEQ multiplex PCR; TCRdb stores in-frame clones only, minus some. The data contain 70,000 or so clones, over 75% of them singletons. The material sequenced was blood. The source of these receptors is a man aged 45-60 years in good health. Each CDR3 is given with its conserved first and last residue. A D gene is named only where the DNA matches it firmly. Only some rows state a clone size, as once, few, many or a class for expanded clones.

cdr3_length	d_call	v_call	j_call	clone_size	cdr3_nt	cdr3_aa
19	TRBD2	TRBV4-1	TRBJ2-1	-	TGCGCCAGCAGCCAAGATCCCCGAAAAGCGGGAGCTTCCTACAATGAGCAGTTCTTC	CASSQDPRKAGASYNEQFF
15	-	TRBV29-1	TRBJ1-2	-	TGCAGCGTTGACCCGATATCTACAGGAAACTATGGCTACACCTTC	CSVDPISTGNYGYTF
13	-	TRBV7-2	TRBJ2-7	-	TGTGCCAGCAGCCGGATCACTAGGTCCGAGCAGTACTTC	CASSRITRSEQYF
16	TRBD1	TRBV11-2	TRBJ1-2	-	TGTGCCAGCAGCTTAGACGGACAGGCTGTACTCTATGGCTACACCTTC	CASSLDGQAVLYGYTF
16	TRBD2	TRBV24-1	TRBJ2-3	-	TGTGCCACCAGTGGGACTAGCGGGAGGATCGCAGATACGCAGTATTTT	CATSGTSGRIADTQYF
15	-	TRBV19	TRBJ1-2	-	TGTGCCAGTAGAGAACCGGGCCAAAAGTTCTATGGCTACACCTTC	CASREPGQKFYGYTF
15	-	TRBV24-1	TRBJ2-3	-	TGTGCCACCAGTGATCCGCGGGCAGGGGTGGATACGCAGTATTTT	CATSDPRAGVDTQYF
13	-	TRBV2	TRBJ1-5	-	TGTGCCAGCAGTGTAGAAGTTAATCAGCCCCAGCATTTT	CASSVEVNQPQHF
17	-	TRBV19	TRBJ2-2	-	TGTGCCAGTAGTATAGTAGGGAGGGGGCCGAACACCGGGGAGCTGTTTTTT	CASSIVGRGPNTGELFF
16	TRBD2	TRBV10-1	TRBJ2-5	-	TGCGCCAGCAGTGTCACTAGCGGGAGTCAACAAGAGACCCAGTACTTC	CASSVTSGSQQETQYF
16	TRBD1	TRBV4-3	TRBJ2-1	once	TGCGCCAGCAGCCAAGACCCCGGGACAGGGGCCAATGAGCAGTTCTTC	CASSQDPGTGANEQFF
13	-	TRBV15	TRBJ1-1	-	TGTGCCACCAGCAGAAGTGGCAACACTGAAGCTTTCTTT	CATSRSGNTEAFF
18	TRBD2	TRBV19	TRBJ2-1	-	TGTGCCAGTAGGGCGTTAGCGGGGGGCTCTGTCATGGGTTATGAGCAGTTCTTC	CASRALAGGSVMGYEQFF
15	-	TRBV2	TRBJ2-6	-	TGTGCCAGCAGTGAGATAAGCTCTGGGGCCAACGTCCTGACTTTC	CASSEISSGANVLTF
12	TRBD1	TRBV19	TRBJ1-5	-	TGTGCCACTGACAGGGGTGGTCAGCCCCAGCATTTT	CATDRGGQPQHF
15	-	TRBV2	TRBJ2-7	-	TGTGCCAGCAGTAACGGTCCGGGACGGTCCTACGAGCAGTACTTC	CASSNGPGRSYEQYF
14	-	TRBV25-1	TRBJ1-5	-	TGTGCCAGCAGTGCCGGTGGGCAGCATCAGCCCCAGCATTTT	CASSAGGQHQPQHF
15	TRBD1	TRBV4-3	TRBJ2-1	-	TGCGCCAGCAGCCTACAGGGGATCACCTACAATGAGCAGTTCTTC	CASSLQGITYNEQFF
14	-	TRBV13	TRBJ2-5	-	TGTGCCAGCAGCTTAGTCGGGGGGCCAAAGACCCAGTACTTC	CASSLVGGPKTQYF
13	-	TRBV21-1	TRBJ2-7	-	TGTGCCAGCAGCTACGACCGGTACTACGAGCAGTACTTC	CASSYDRYYEQYF
15	TRBD1	TRBV4-2	TRBJ2-7	few	TGTGCCAGCAGCCAAGCCGGGACAGCCCCCTACGAGCAGTACTTC	CASSQAGTAPYEQYF
15	-	TRBV28	TRBJ2-5	-	TGTGCCAGCAGTCCACCTAGGGGGGGCCGTGAGACCCAGTACTTC	CASSPPRGGRETQYF
14	TRBD2	TRBV28	TRBJ2-3	-	TGTGCCAGCAGAGGAGGCGGGGGGGGAGATACGCAGTATTTT	CASRGGGGGDTQYF
16	-	TRBV5-1	TRBJ2-3	-	TGCGCCAGCAGATCTGGACAGCTAATAAGCACAGATACGCAGTATTTT	CASRSGQLISTDTQYF
11	-	TRBV9	TRBJ2-7	-	TGTGCCAGCAGCGCTAGTGGCGAGCAGTACTTC	CASSASGEQYF
16	TRBD2	TRBV27	TRBJ2-7	few	TGTGCCAGCAGTTCGCAAGGACTAGCGGGAGCAAGTGAGCAGTACTTC	CASSSQGLAGASEQYF
11	-	TRBV20-1	TRBJ1-1	-	TGCAGTGCCGCCCCGGGACTAGAAGCTTTCTTT	CSAAPGLEAFF
14	-	TRBV29-1	TRBJ1-2	-	TGCAGCGTTGAAGATGGACTGATTGGCTATGGCTACACCTTC	CSVEDGLIGYGYTF
15	-	TRBV28	TRBJ1-2	-	TGTGCCAGCAGTTCCCCCAGGGTTTCTAACTATGGCTACACCTTC	CASSSPRVSNYGYTF
15	TRBD2	TRBV28	TRBJ2-1	few	TGTGCCAGCAGTTTTAGCGGGGGGGCCGGGAATGAGCAGTTCTTC	CASSFSGGAGNEQFF
13	TRBD1	TRBV29-1	TRBJ2-1	once	TGCAGCGAAAGACAGGGGGAATACAATGAGCAGTTCTTC	CSERQGEYNEQFF
15	TRBD2	TRBV30	TRBJ2-1	few	TGTGCCTGGAGTGTACTAGCGGGGGGGTACAATGAGCAGTTCTTC	CAWSVLAGGYNEQFF
14	TRBD1	TRBV12-5	TRBJ1-4	-	TGTGCTAGTGGCTCCGGGACAGAGAATGAAAAACTGTTTTTT	CASGSGTENEKLFF
15	TRBD2	TRBV4-3	TRBJ2-2	-	TGCGCCAGCAGCCAAGCGGGAGGAGGTACCGGGGAGCTGTTTTTT	CASSQAGGGTGELFF
16	-	TRBV6-2/TRBV6-3	TRBJ2-5	few	TGTGCCAGCAGTAAAGGAATACTAGCCGTGGGGGAGACCCAGTACTTC	CASSKGILAVGETQYF
15	-	TRBV11-2	TRBJ1-3	-	TGTGCCAGCAGCTTCGGGGAAAGCTCTGGAAACACCATATATTTT	CASSFGESSGNTIYF
16	-	TRBV6-6	TRBJ1-3	-	TGTGCCAGCAGTTACTCGATCGGGGCAGGGGTCAACACCATATATTTT	CASSYSIGAGVNTIYF
15	-	TRBV30	TRBJ2-7	-	TGTGCCTGGAGTAAGTTGAGGTTACAACTTTACGAGCAGTACTTC	CAWSKLRLQLYEQYF
11	-	TRBV6-6	TRBJ1-2	-	TGTGCCAGCACCCAAAACTATGGCTACACCTTC	CASTQNYGYTF
12	TRBD1	TRBV12-3/TRBV12-4	TRBJ2-7	-	TGTGCCAGCAGTTCGGGACAGGGCGAGCAGTACTTC	CASSSGQGEQYF
14	TRBD2	TRBV7-8	TRBJ2-7	-	TGTGCCAGCACCCAATGGACTAGCGGGAGCGAGCAGTACTTC	CASTQWTSGSEQYF
14	-	TRBV14	TRBJ2-5	-	TGTGCCAGCAGCCTTCGGGGCTCCCAAGAGACCCAGTACTTC	CASSLRGSQETQYF
17	TRBD2	TRBV9	TRBJ2-5	-	TGTGCCAGCAGCGTAGATCCTAGCGGGGGACTACAAGAGACCCAGTACTTC	CASSVDPSGGLQETQYF
15	-	TRBV28	TRBJ2-3	-	TGTGCCAGCAGTTTAATGACAGGAGGCACAGATACGCAGTATTTT	CASSLMTGGTDTQYF
13	-	TRBV6-2/TRBV6-3	TRBJ1-3	-	TGTGCCAGCAGCCGTTTGCCCGGAAACACCATATATTTT	CASSRLPGNTIYF
10	-	TRBV28	TRBJ2-7	-	TGTGCCAGCAGTTTATACGAGCAGTACTTC	CASSLYEQYF
15	-	TRBV9	TRBJ2-3	few	TGTGCCAGCAGCGTAGCAAGGGTTGGGTCGGATACGCAGTATTTT	CASSVARVGSDTQYF
13	-	TRBV18	TRBJ1-1	-	TGTGCCAGCTCACCTGGCATGAACACTGAAGCTTTCTTT	CASSPGMNTEAFF
18	TRBD2	TRBV3-1/TRBV3-2	TRBJ2-2	-	TGTGCCAGCAGCCGCGGACTAGCGGGGGCTCCGAACACCGGGGAGCTGTTTTTT	CASSRGLAGAPNTGELFF
14	-	TRBV5-1	TRBJ1-3	-	TGCGCCAGCGGCGACATAAGCTCTGGAAACACCATATATTTT	CASGDISSGNTIYF